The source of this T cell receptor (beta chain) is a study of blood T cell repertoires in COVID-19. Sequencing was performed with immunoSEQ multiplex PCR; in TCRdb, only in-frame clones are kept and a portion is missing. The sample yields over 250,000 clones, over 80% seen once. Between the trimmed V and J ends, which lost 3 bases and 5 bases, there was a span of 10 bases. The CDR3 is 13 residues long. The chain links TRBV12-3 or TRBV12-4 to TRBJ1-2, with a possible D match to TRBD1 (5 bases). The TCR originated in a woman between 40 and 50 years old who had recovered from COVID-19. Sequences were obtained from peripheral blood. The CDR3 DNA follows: TGTGCCAGCAGTTTGATCCAGGGATATGGCTACACCTTC. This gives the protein CASSLIQGYGYTF.